Each of the 9 T cell receptor beta chains below was sequenced from the same sample in a study of CD8+CD57+ T cells in acquired aplastic anemia. For sequencing, patients were chosen who had shown expansion of CD8+CD57+ cells by flow cytometry. It was genomic DNA that served as the template for profiling TCR beta VDJ and CDR3. One entry per CDR3 protein, called by TCRdb with MiXCR from the reads. This sample carries about 240,000 distinct CDR3 sequences, approximately 45% of them seen once, and the ten largest clones take 7.8%. The sequencing sample was made of sorted CD4+, CD8+, or CD8+CD57+ T cells (not recorded which) from PBMCs. These receptors all come from a human donor with aplastic anemia.

The chain joins TRBV15 to TRBJ2-5; D is tentatively TRBD1 or TRBD2 (5 bases each). The CDR3 contains 13 residues. The germline V gene has CDR1 LNHNV and CDR2 YYDKDF (reference sequence). V was clipped by 6 bases and J by 5 bases, with 13 bases between them. The CDR3 coding sequence is TGTGCCACCAGGGGACCTCCAGAGGAGACCCAGTACTTC. Protein: CATRGPPEETQYF.

This clonotype was detected only a few times. Being one base from a much bigger clone, this may be a read error. The conserved phenylalanine or tryptophan is not found at the CDR3 terminus, so this likely reflects a read error. This chain joins TRBV12-3 or TRBV12-4 and TRBJ2-5, with a weak D call TRBD2 (9 bases). The ends were cut back, 8 bases at V and 4 bases at J, with 23 bases in the middle. The CDR3 is 16 residues long. CDR3 in amino acids: CASGDLPSGTGETQYL. CDR3 sequence (DNA): TGTGCCAGCGGAGACCTACCTAGCGGGACAGGAGAGACCCAGTACCTC.

This clonotype has at least ten counts. The chain couples TRBV6-5 to TRBJ2-7; 7 bases fit TRBD2. V gave up 8 bases and J gave up 1 base; unmatched junction bases: 8. Per the germline V gene, CDR1 is MNHEY and CDR2 is SVGAGI. The CDR3 totals 14 residues. The CDR3 DNA sequence: TGTGCCAGCCAAAGCGGGGCCGCGTCCTACGAGCAGTACTTC. Translation: CASQSGAASYEQYF.

J is TRBJ2-6 and V is TRBV20-1; 7 positions agree with TRBD1. V shed 0 bases and J 4 bases; nucleotides not matched to a gene: 6. The CDR3 has 16 amino acids. The germline gives CDR1 DFQATT, CDR2 SNEGSKA (reference sequence). The CDR3 sequence is CSARDRGGSGANVLTF. DNA for the CDR3: TGCAGTGCTAGAGATCGAGGGGGCTCAGGGGCCAACGTCCTGACTTTC.

The chain carries TRBV3-1 and TRBJ2-3, with D perhaps assigned TRBD1 or TRBD2 (7 bases each). Germline values: CDR1 LGHDT, CDR2 YNNKEL (reference sequence). CDR3 length: 17 residues. V gave up 0 bases and J gave up 3 bases, with 16 bases separating them. CDR3 DNA: TGTGCCAGCAGCCAAGAAATCCAGGGGGGGAAAACAGATACGCAGTATTTT. Translating it yields CASSQEIQGGKTDTQYF.

The rearrangement links TRBV29-1 to TRBJ2-2; TRBD1 or TRBD2 may be the D gene (5 bases each). This CDR3 spans 12 amino acids. The V gene lost 7 bases and the J gene lost 4 bases, with 10 bases spanning the gap. The germline V gene encodes CDR1 SQVTM and CDR2 ANQGSEA. CDR3 residues: CSANGGTGELFF. As DNA, the CDR3 is TGCAGCGCCAATGGGGGCACCGGGGAGCTGTTTTTT.

This chain joins TRBV29-1 and TRBJ2-1; D is perhaps TRBD1 (5 bases). V lost 6 bases to trimming and J lost 6 bases, with 9 bases between them. The CDR3 has 11 residues. Germline lookup yields CDR1 SQVTM and CDR2 ANQGSEA. CDR3 sequence reads: CSVKGLNEQFF. The CDR3 nucleotides are TGCAGCGTCAAGGGGCTCAATGAGCAGTTCTTC.

The rearrangement uses TRBV7-9 and TRBJ1-6; D perhaps matches TRBD1 (5 bases). V was shortened by 5 bases and J by 6 bases, with 11 bases between the two germline ends. The CDR3 sequence is 14 residues long. The germline V gene has CDR1 SEHNR and CDR2 FQNEAQ (reference sequence). The CDR3, as DNA: TGTGCCAGCAGCGCGGGGACTACTAATTCACCCCTCCACTTT. This sequence encodes CASSAGTTNSPLHF.

The chain is built from TRBV29-1 and TRBJ2-1; a weak D match, TRBD2 (5 bases). There are 12 residues in the CDR3. The germline gives CDR1 SQVTM, CDR2 ANQGSEA. V lost 8 bases and J 8 bases, leaving 16 bases between the germline ends. Here the CDR3 reads CSLTEGRYEQFF. The CDR3 coding sequence is TGCAGCCTCACCGAGGGTCGCTATGAGCAGTTCTTC.